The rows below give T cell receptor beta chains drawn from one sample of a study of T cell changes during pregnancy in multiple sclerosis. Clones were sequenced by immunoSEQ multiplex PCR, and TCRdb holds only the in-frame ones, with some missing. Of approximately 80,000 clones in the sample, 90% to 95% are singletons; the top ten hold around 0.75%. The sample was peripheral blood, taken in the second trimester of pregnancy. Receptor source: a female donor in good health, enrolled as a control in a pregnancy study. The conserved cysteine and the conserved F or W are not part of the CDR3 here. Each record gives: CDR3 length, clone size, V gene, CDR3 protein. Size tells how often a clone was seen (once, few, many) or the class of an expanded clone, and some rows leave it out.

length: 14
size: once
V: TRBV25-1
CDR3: ASSESAGALNTEAF

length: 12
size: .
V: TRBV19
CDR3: ASSIIAGRYGYT

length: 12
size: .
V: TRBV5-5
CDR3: ASSLGGGSYEQY

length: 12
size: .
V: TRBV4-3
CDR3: ASSHAGSGNTIY

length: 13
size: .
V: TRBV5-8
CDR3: ASSTSPRVPGELF

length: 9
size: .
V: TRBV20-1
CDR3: SATSLDTQY

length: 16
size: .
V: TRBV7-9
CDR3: ASSGGELSPPGANVLT

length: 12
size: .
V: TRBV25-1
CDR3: ASATGGSGNTIY

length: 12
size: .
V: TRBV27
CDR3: ASSLQGAATEAF

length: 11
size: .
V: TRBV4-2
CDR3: ASSQGQGQPQH

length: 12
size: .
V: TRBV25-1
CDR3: ASSESGTTYEQY

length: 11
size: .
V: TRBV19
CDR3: ASSMRQNYGYT

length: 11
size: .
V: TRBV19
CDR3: ASSGQELSPLH

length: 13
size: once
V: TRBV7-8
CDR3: ASSWTSGVYNEQF

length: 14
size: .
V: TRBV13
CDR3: AGSSRGGQTYNEQF

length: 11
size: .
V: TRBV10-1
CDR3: ANRDYEYNEQF

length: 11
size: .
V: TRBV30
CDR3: AWSTGGGTEAF

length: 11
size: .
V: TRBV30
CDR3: AWSVRETQPQH

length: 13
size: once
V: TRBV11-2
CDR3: ASSLEGISNTEAF

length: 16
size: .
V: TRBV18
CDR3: ASSPWTSGGSSYNEQF

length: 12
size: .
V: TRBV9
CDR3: ASSVSSYQETQY

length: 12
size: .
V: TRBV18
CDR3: ASSLPRGGTEAF

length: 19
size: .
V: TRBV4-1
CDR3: ASSQGGGTGNARLGANVLT

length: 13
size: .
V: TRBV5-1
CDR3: ASSGTTGGNTEAF

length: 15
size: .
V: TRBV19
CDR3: ASSIDLETSHYNEQF

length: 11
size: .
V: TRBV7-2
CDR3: ASSGQGSSPLH

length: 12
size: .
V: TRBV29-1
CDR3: SVDAQGVMYEQF

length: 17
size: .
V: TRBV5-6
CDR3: ASSLTRRRGVGGYLEQY

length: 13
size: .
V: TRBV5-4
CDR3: ASSLEAGENEKLF

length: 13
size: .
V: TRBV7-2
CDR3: ASSGTAQFTDTQY

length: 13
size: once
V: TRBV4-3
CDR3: ASSRSQGRNTEAF

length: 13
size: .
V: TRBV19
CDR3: ASSSGDIWAGELF

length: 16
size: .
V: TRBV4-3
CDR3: ASSQDEMAGGRPYEQY

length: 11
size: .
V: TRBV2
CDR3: ASRQQALGNYT

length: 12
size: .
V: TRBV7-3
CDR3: ASRLAGGTDTQY

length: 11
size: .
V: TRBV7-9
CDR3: ASSWDRVAEQF

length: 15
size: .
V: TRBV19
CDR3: ASSPKTEFATNEKLF

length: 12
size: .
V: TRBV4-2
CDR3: ASSPGTTSYEQY

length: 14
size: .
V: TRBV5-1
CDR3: ASSFLSGTSTDTQY

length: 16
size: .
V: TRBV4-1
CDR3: ASSQDFAGSSYNSPLH

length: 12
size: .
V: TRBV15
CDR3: ATSRDRGNTEAF

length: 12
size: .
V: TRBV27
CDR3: ASRPSGGYNEQF

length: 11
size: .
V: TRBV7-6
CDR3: ASSPGNQGAAF

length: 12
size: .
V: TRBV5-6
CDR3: ASSRDRAGNTIY

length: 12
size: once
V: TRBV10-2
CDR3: ASRSGATAGELF

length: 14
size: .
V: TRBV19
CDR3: ASSTRDRGRSDTQY

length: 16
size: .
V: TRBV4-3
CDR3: ASSQELGQGHSGNTIY

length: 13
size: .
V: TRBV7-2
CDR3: ASSLQGGSNQPQH

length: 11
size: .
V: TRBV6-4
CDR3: ASAAGRNYGYT

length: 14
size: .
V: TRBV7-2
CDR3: ARKCRGERGAEKLF

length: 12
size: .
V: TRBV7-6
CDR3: ASSSGLARETQY

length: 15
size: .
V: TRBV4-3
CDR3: ASSPQTGVKRNNEQF

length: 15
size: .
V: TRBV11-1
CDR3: ASSLLAGQGGFQIQY

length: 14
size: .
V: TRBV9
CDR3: ASSVGGGGAYNEQF

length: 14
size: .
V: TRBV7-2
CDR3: ASSSGLAGGRDTQY

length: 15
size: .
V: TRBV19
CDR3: ASSIGTSGGAGETQY

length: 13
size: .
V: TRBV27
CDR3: ASSPLIGRDNEQF